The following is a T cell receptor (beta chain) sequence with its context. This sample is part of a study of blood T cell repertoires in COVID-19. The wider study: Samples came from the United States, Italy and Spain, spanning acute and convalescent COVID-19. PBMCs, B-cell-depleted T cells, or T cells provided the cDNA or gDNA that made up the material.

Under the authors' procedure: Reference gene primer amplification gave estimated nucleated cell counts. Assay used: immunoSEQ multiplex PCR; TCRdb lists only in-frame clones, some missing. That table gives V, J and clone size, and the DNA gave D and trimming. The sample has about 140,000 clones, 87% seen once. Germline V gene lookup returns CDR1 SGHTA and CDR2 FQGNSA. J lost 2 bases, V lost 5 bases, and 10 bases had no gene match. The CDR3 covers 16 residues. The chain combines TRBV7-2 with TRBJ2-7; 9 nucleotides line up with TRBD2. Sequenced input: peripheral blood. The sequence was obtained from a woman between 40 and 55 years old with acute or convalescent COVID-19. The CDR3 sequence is CASSPRAGGNAYEQYF. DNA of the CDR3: TGTGCCAGCAGCCCCCGAGCGGGAGGTAATGCCTACGAGCAGTACTTC. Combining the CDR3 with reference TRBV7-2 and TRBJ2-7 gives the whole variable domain GAGVSQSPSNKVTEKGKDVELRCDPISGHTALYWYRQSLGQGLEFLIYFQGNSAPDKSGLPSDRFSAERTGGSVSTLTIQRTQQEDSAVYLCASSPRAGGNAYEQYFGPGTRLTVT.